Each of the 21 T cell receptor beta chains below was sequenced from the same sample in a study of cytomegalovirus exposure and HLA in healthy donors. Both 60 Vbeta primers and 13 Jbeta primers went into the PCR. Sequenced by immunoSEQ multiplex PCR; TCRdb stores in-frame clones only, minus some. The sample contains 130,000 or so clones, more than 70% of which appear only once. Sequences were obtained from PBMCs. These receptors were collected from a woman in her sixties in good health and CMV-seronegative.

J is TRBJ1-1 and V is TRBV7-3, with unresolved D. Germline CDR1 is SGHTA and CDR2 is FQGTGA. The CDR3 runs 18 residues. Trimming shortened V by 1 base and J by 1 base, and 19 bases separated the two germline ends. CDR3 protein: CASSLIVGVADPNTEAFF. DNA for the CDR3: TGTGCCAGCAGCTTAATAGTTGGGGTAGCGGACCCGAACACTGAAGCTTTCTTT.

This clone was detected once. The V gene is TRBV29-1, the J gene TRBJ2-4; D is unclear. Germline V gene lookup returns CDR1 SQVTM and CDR2 ANQGSEA. The CDR3 is 11 residues long. Trimming took 4 bases from V and 5 from J, leaving 6 bases between them. The CDR3: CSVALQNIQYF. DNA of the CDR3: TGCAGCGTTGCCCTCCAAAACATTCAGTACTTC.

The chain combines TRBV10-1 with TRBJ2-1, with 10 bases fitting TRBD1. V lost 5 bases and J lost 3; bases outside the gene matches: 4. The CDR3 contains 15 residues. In germline, CDR1 is WNHNN, CDR2 SYGVQD (reference sequence). The CDR3 sequence: CASSTGQGNYNEQFF. For the CDR3, the DNA is TGCGCCAGCAGTACGGGACAGGGGAACTACAATGAGCAGTTCTTC.

The rearrangement uses TRBV7-9 and TRBJ2-2; 11 bases are a match to TRBD2. Germline V gene lookup returns CDR1 SEHNR and CDR2 FQNEAQ (reference sequence). This CDR3 is built from 18 residues. The J segment lost 0 bases and the V segment lost 5 bases, leaving 8 bases of the junction unmatched. The CDR3 coding sequence is TGTGCCAGCAGCGAATGGGGGACTAGCGGAGCGAACACCGGGGAGCTGTTTTTT. As protein: CASSEWGTSGANTGELFF. Combining the CDR3 with reference TRBV7-9 and TRBJ2-2 gives the whole variable domain DTGVSQNPRHKITKRGQNVTFRCDPISEHNRLYWYRQTLGQGPEFLTYFQNEAQLEKSRLLSDRFSAERPKGSFSTLEIQRTEQGDSAMYLCASSEWGTSGANTGELFFGEGSRLTVL.

The sample holds one count of this clone. The CDR3 bases are TGCAGCGTTCCCGCGGGAAGGGGCTGGAACACTGAAGCTTTCTTT. This encodes CSVPAGRGWNTEAFF. The J gene is TRBJ1-1, the V gene TRBV29-1; possible D gene TRBD1, 5 bases. In germline, CDR1 is SQVTM, CDR2 ANQGSEA. Between the trimmed V and J ends, which lost 5 bases and 1 base, there was a span of 17 bases. CDR3 length: 15 residues.

This chain connects TRBV30 to TRBJ2-1; weak D call: TRBD2 (6 bases). Germline assignment: CDR1 GTSNPN and CDR2 SVGIG (reference sequence). This CDR3 comprises 15 residues. Trimming took off 3 bases at V and 9 bases at J, with 21 bases between the two ends. The CDR3 sequence: CAWREGGRQLGEQFF. The CDR3 DNA sequence: TGTGCCTGGAGAGAAGGAGGGCGGCAGTTGGGTGAGCAGTTCTTC. Together with reference TRBV30 and TRBJ2-1, the CDR3 gives the full variable domain: SQTIHQWPATLVQPVGSPLSLECTVEGTSNPNLYWYRQAAGRGLQLLFYSVGIGQISSEVPQNLSASRPQDRQFILSSKKLLLSDSGFYLCAWREGGRQLGEQFFGPGTRLTVL.

The chain joins TRBV7-9 to TRBJ2-1; 13 bases are a match to TRBD2. The trim removed 5 bases at V and 4 bases at J, leaving 5 bases unmatched. Germline V gene sequence: CDR1 SEHNR, CDR2 FQNEAQ (reference sequence). The CDR3 is 16 residues long. The CDR3 sequence: CASSDPTSGGYNEQFF. In nucleotides, the CDR3 is TGTGCCAGCAGCGACCCGACTAGCGGGGGGTACAATGAGCAGTTCTTC.

The V gene is TRBV28, the J gene TRBJ1-3; 10 bases are shared with TRBD1. The germline V gene has CDR1 MDHEN and CDR2 SYDVKM. The CDR3 loop spans 16 amino acids. With 1 base clipped from V and 4 bases from J, the junction kept 4 bases outside the gene matches. The CDR3 region is CASSLSGQGLGNTIYF. CDR3 bases: TGTGCCAGCAGTTTATCGGGACAGGGGTTGGGAAACACCATATATTTT.

J is TRBJ2-2 and V is TRBV5-1; possible D gene TRBD2, 7 bases. CDR1 is SGHRS and CDR2 is YFSETQ in the germline V gene. The V end lost 6 bases, the J end lost 4 bases, and 19 bases lay between the germline ends. This CDR3 is built from 16 residues. As DNA, the CDR3 is TGCGCCAGCACCCGCGATAGGGGGGGGCTCACCGGGGAGCTGTTTTTT. It translates to CASTRDRGGLTGELFF.

This clone has a handful of counts. V is TRBV25-1 and J is TRBJ2-5, with D perhaps matching TRBD1 (6 bases). Germline V gene data show CDR1 as MGHDK and CDR2 as SYGVNS. V was trimmed by 3 bases and J by 3 bases, leaving 14 bases between them. This CDR3 has 15 residues. In DNA, the CDR3 is TGTGCCAGCAGTGACGAACTGCGACAGGAAGAGACCCAGTACTTC. Protein: CASSDELRQEETQYF.

The chain recombines TRBV7-9 with TRBJ2-1, with 16 bases identical to TRBD2. Trimming took 3 bases from V and 9 from J; bases not matched to a gene: 5. This CDR3 region has 16 residues. Germline assignment: CDR1 SEHNR and CDR2 FQNEAQ (reference sequence). The CDR3 reads CASSLGTSGRAVEQFF. In DNA, the CDR3 is TGTGCCAGCAGCTTGGGGACTAGCGGGAGGGCCGTTGAGCAGTTCTTC.

This chain joins TRBV7-9 and TRBJ1-5; TRBD1 matches at 7 bases. V shed 4 bases, J shed 3 bases, and the junction held 12 bases outside the gene matches. Germline V lookup: CDR1 SEHNR, CDR2 FQNEAQ (reference sequence). This CDR3 has 17 amino acids. This chain's CDR3 is CASSSDRNGGINQPQHF. CDR3 in DNA: TGTGCCAGCAGCTCGGACAGGAACGGCGGTATCAATCAGCCCCAGCATTTT. Full variable domain (missing parts from reference TRBV7-9 and TRBJ1-5): DTGVSQNPRHKITKRGQNVTFRCDPISEHNRLYWYRQTLGQGPEFLTYFQNEAQLEKSRLLSDRFSAERPKGSFSTLEIQRTEQGDSAMYLCASSSDRNGGINQPQHFGDGTRLSIL.

The chain links TRBV11-2 to TRBJ2-1; 15 bases are a match to TRBD2. The CDR3 length is 16 residues. Germline CDR1 reads SGHAT; CDR2 reads FQNNGV. V lost 3 bases and J lost 7; bases outside the gene matches: 4. CDR3 in DNA: TGTGCCAGCAGCTTTGGGACTAGCGGGAGGATAAATGAGCAGTTCTTC. Its protein is CASSFGTSGRINEQFF.

The rearrangement joins TRBV30 to TRBJ1-3, with D unclear. The CDR3 covers 14 residues. Germline V CDR1 and CDR2: GTSNPN, SVGIG (reference sequence). Trimming removed 0 bases at V and 0 bases at J, with 6 bases between. CDR3 residues: CAWSVGSSGNTIYF. CDR3 sequence (DNA): TGTGCCTGGAGTGTCGGGAGCTCTGGAAACACCATATATTTT.

The chain recombines TRBV5-6 with TRBJ1-5, with TRBD1 matching over 7 bases. The CDR3 consists of 13 residues. CDR1 SGHDT and CDR2 YYEEEE come from the germline V gene. The V segment lost 3 bases and the J segment 7 bases; nucleotides outside the gene matches: 4. Written as DNA, the CDR3 is TGTGCCAGCAGCTCCAGGGGGAGGCAGCCCCAGCATTTT. Protein: CASSSRGRQPQHF.

V is TRBV7-3 and J is TRBJ1-1, with D uncertain. This CDR3 region has 13 residues. CDR1 is SGHTA and CDR2 is FQGTGA in the germline V gene. Trimming shortened V by 1 base and J by 5 bases, and 8 bases separated the two germline ends. This CDR3 is CASSLILETEAFF. The CDR3 DNA is TGTGCCAGCAGCTTAATATTAGAAACTGAAGCTTTCTTT.

The chain combines TRBV28 with TRBJ1-2; D is uncertain. The V gene lost 1 base and the J gene lost 2 bases, with 8 bases spanning the gap. In germline, CDR1 is MDHEN, CDR2 SYDVKM. This CDR3 spans 14 amino acids. CDR3 region: CASSLSGGNYGYTF. CDR3 bases: TGTGCCAGCAGTTTATCGGGAGGGAACTATGGCTACACCTTC.

The gene calls are TRBV5-1 and TRBJ1-5; TRBD1 aligns across 9 bases. The CDR3 spans 15 residues. The V and J ends lost 0 bases and 7 bases, in that order; junction bases with no gene match: 5. CDR1 and CDR2 from the germline V gene are SGHRS and YFSETQ. CDR3 nucleotide sequence: TGCGCCAGCAGCTTGGAGGGACAGGGTGGACAGCCCCAGCATTTT. Translating gives CASSLEGQGGQPQHF. Full variable domain (outside the CDR3, taken from reference TRBV5-1 and TRBJ1-5): KAGVTQTPRYLIKTRGQQVTLSCSPISGHRSVSWYQQTPGQGLQFLFEYFSETQRNKGNFPGRFSGRQFSNSRSEMNVSTLELGDSALYLCASSLEGQGGQPQHFGDGTRLSIL.

The chain is built from TRBV2 and TRBJ2-7; 7 bases are a match to TRBD2. The CDR3 sequence is 11 residues long. Germline assignment: CDR1 SNHLY and CDR2 FYNNEI. V lost 11 bases to trimming and J lost 7 bases; unmatched junction nucleotides: 8. CDR3 sequence (DNA): TGTGCCTGCGGTGGGGGGGGAGAGCAGTACTTC. Protein product: CACGGGGEQYF.

This clone was observed a few times. In nucleotides, the CDR3 is TGTGCCAGCAGTGAGGGGTACAGGGATAATTCACCCCTCCACTTT. Translated, it gives CASSEGYRDNSPLHF. V and J are TRBV2 and TRBJ1-6, with D perhaps matching TRBD1 (6 bases). V dropped 3 bases and J dropped 5 bases, with 11 bases sitting between them. Germline V lookup: CDR1 SNHLY, CDR2 FYNNEI. CDR3 length: 15 amino acids.

The chain joins TRBV7-3 to TRBJ2-1; a weak D match, TRBD2 (5 bases). Germline loops: CDR1 SGHTA, CDR2 FQGTGA. CDR3 length: 16 residues. Trimming pared 2 bases from V and 9 bases from J, leaving 20 bases between. The CDR3: CASSLDAGLAESEQFF. The CDR3 DNA is TGTGCCAGCAGCTTAGATGCCGGCCTAGCCGAGAGTGAGCAGTTCTTC.